This entry lists 25 T cell receptor beta chains sequenced from one sample in a study of PD-1 blockade in classical Hodgkin lymphoma. Following autologous stem cell transplantation, relapse occurred in every patient, and exposure to brentuximab vedotin varied. Data came from immunoSEQ multiplex PCR; TCRdb stores just in-frame clones and leaves some out. The sample consists of more than 140,000 clones, around four fifths of them appearing once. Specimen: peripheral blood mononuclear cells (PBMCs), collected before the second cycle of nivolumab. These receptors were collected from a human donor with classical Hodgkin lymphoma.

The chain carries TRBV11-2 and TRBJ1-3; 7 bases match TRBD1. V lost 5 bases to trimming and J lost 5 bases; unmatched junction nucleotides: 12. Germline CDR1 is SGHAT and CDR2 is FQNNGV. The CDR3 is made up of 16 amino acids. The CDR3 nucleotides read TGTGCCAGCAGCCGTATAGGTTGGGACAGAAGAAACACCATATATTTT. Protein: CASSRIGWDRRNTIYF. Combining the CDR3 with reference TRBV11-2 and TRBJ1-3 gives the whole variable domain EAGVAQSPRYKIIEKRQSVAFWCNPISGHATLYWYQQILGQGPKLLIQFQNNGVVDDSQLPKDRFSAERLKGVDSTLKIQPAKLEDSAVYLCASSRIGWDRRNTIYFGEGSWLTVV.

The CDR3 protein is CASSYVTQGAHHEQFF. The CDR3 DNA reads as TGTGCCAGCAGCTACGTTACACAGGGGGCGCATCATGAGCAGTTCTTC. The chain couples TRBV5-4 to TRBJ2-1; TRBD1 matches at 9 bases. Germline V gene data show CDR1 as SGHNT and CDR2 as YYREEE (reference sequence). The CDR3 runs 16 residues. V lost 3 bases to trimming and J lost 8 bases; unmatched junction nucleotides: 12.

V usage is TRBV7-9 and J usage is TRBJ2-1; D tentatively reads TRBD1 or TRBD2 (5 bases each). Trimming cost V 1 base and J 6 bases, with 10 bases left between them. Per the germline V gene, CDR1 is SEHNR and CDR2 is FQNEAQ (reference sequence). This CDR3 is 14 amino acids long. CDR3 in DNA: TGTGCCAGCAGCTTAGACGGGGCACTCAATGAGCAGTTCTTC. It translates to CASSLDGALNEQFF. Based on the CDR3 plus reference TRBV7-9 and TRBJ2-1, the full variable domain is DTGVSQNPRHKITKRGQNVTFRCDPISEHNRLYWYRQTLGQGPEFLTYFQNEAQLEKSRLLSDRFSAERPKGSFSTLEIQRTEQGDSAMYLCASSLDGALNEQFFGPGTRLTVL.

This sequence joins TRBV7-9 and TRBJ2-3, with D perhaps being TRBD1 or TRBD2 (7 bases each). Germline V gives CDR1 SEHNR, CDR2 FQNEAQ (reference sequence). The CDR3 loop spans 13 amino acids. The V end was cut by 8 bases, the J end by 2 bases, with 11 bases between. CDR3 amino acids: CASQGGATDTQYF. Written as DNA, the CDR3 is TGTGCCAGCCAGGGGGGGGCCACAGATACGCAGTATTTT.

The chain is built from TRBV29-1 and TRBJ1-3; no reliable D call. V was cut by 2 bases and J by 7 bases, with 6 bases left in between. This CDR3 has 11 amino acids. Germline loops: CDR1 SQVTM, CDR2 ANQGSEA. In DNA form, the CDR3 reads TGCAGCGTTGAAAACGTGAACACCATATATTTT. Translation gives CSVENVNTIYF.

The rearrangement uses TRBV7-2 and TRBJ2-3; no definite D call. Trimming shortened V by 5 bases and J by 8 bases, and 14 bases separated the two germline ends. Germline lookup yields CDR1 SGHTA and CDR2 FQGNSA. The CDR3 totals 13 residues. CDR3 region: CASSLGRFGTQYF. Written as DNA, the CDR3 is TGTGCCAGCAGCCTCGGCCGTTTTGGTACGCAGTATTTT.

The chain joins TRBV6-1 to TRBJ2-3, with 11 positions matching TRBD2. Germline-derived CDR1 and CDR2 are MNHNS and SASEGT. The CDR3 loop spans 15 amino acids. With 4 bases clipped from V and 5 bases from J, the junction kept 5 bases outside the gene matches. The DNA for the CDR3 is TGTGCCAGCAGTGCACTAGCGGGGGAAGGAGATACGCAGTATTTT. Translating gives CASSALAGEGDTQYF.

In its sample, this clone is medium-sized. The rearrangement uses TRBV7-9 and TRBJ2-5; no clear D. Germline CDR1 is SEHNR and CDR2 is FQNEAQ (reference sequence). This CDR3 contains 12 residues. Between the trimmed V and J ends, which lost 2 bases and 5 bases, there was a span of 6 bases. This chain's CDR3 is CASSLPMETQYF. Written as DNA, the CDR3 is TGTGCCAGCAGCTTACCCATGGAGACCCAGTACTTC.

This chain joins TRBV4-1 and TRBJ2-3; TRBD1 is a possible D gene (6 bases). Germline loops: CDR1 MGHRA, CDR2 YSYEKL. The CDR3 runs 16 residues. V was shortened by 3 bases and J by 2 bases, with 15 bases between the two germline ends. The CDR3 is CASSHELGQPTDTQYF. The CDR3 nucleotides read TGCGCCAGCAGCCACGAACTGGGACAACCCACAGATACGCAGTATTTT.

V gene TRBV2 combines with J gene TRBJ1-3; D is possibly TRBD1 (5 bases). Germline V gene data show CDR1 as SNHLY and CDR2 as FYNNEI. The CDR3 extends over 14 amino acids. V was trimmed by 7 bases and J by 4 bases, leaving 14 bases between them. This CDR3 reads CASTGGGSGNTIYF. The CDR3 bases are TGTGCCAGCACGGGCGGGGGTTCAGGAAACACCATATATTTT.

V gene TRBV7-2 combines with J gene TRBJ2-5; TRBD2 agrees at 8 bases. The germline gives CDR1 SGHTA, CDR2 FQGNSA. The CDR3 is 15 amino acids. With 5 bases clipped from V and 4 bases from J, the junction kept 9 bases outside the gene matches. CDR3 in amino acids: CASSQRSGGPETQYF. The CDR3 nucleotides read TGTGCCAGCAGCCAACGCAGCGGGGGACCAGAGACCCAGTACTTC.

The chain joins TRBV5-6 to TRBJ2-5, with D perhaps matching TRBD2 (6 bases). In germline, CDR1 is SGHDT, CDR2 YYEEEE. Trimming pared 3 bases from V and 5 bases from J, leaving 11 bases between. This CDR3 contains 13 residues. The chain's CDR3 is CASSYGGGETQYF. The CDR3 DNA is TGTGCCAGCAGCTACGGGGGTGGGGAGACCCAGTACTTC.

The chain has TRBV21-1 and TRBJ1-5. TRBV21-1 is a recognized pseudogene. This CDR3 spans 16 amino acids. The CDR3 DNA reads TGTGCCAGCAGCAAAGCATTGATAGGGAGGAATCAGCCCCAGCATTTT. It translates to CASSKALIGRNQPQHF.

V and J are TRBV5-1 and TRBJ1-3; tentatively, D is TRBD1 (5 bases). Germline-derived CDR1 and CDR2 are SGHRS and YFSETQ. The CDR3 has 14 amino acids. V was shortened by 4 bases and J by 0 bases, with 8 bases between the two germline ends. The CDR3 DNA sequence: TGCGCCAGCAGCGGGGGACTCTCTGGAAACACCATATATTTT. Translating it yields CASSGGLSGNTIYF.

This sequence joins TRBV18 and TRBJ2-1, with D perhaps matching TRBD2 (5 bases). V shed 2 bases and J shed 8 bases, with 10 bases lying between them. Germline V gene lookup returns CDR1 KGHSH and CDR2 LQKENI. The CDR3 has 13 residues. CDR3 sequence (DNA): TGTGCCAGCTCACCAGGGAGTGGGGATGAGCAGTTCTTC. Amino acids: CASSPGSGDEQFF.

The genes are TRBV6-5 and TRBJ2-1; 7 nucleotides align to TRBD2. V trimming: 6 bases; J trimming: 10 bases; junction bases outside the gene matches: 9. Looked up from germline, CDR1 is MNHEY and CDR2 is SVGAGI. The CDR3 has 13 amino acids. CDR3 coding DNA: TGTGCCAGCAGCCGGGACCCCGGGGGGGAGCAGTTCTTC. It encodes CASSRDPGGEQFF.

Details on this clone: The same CDR3 also results from other DNA sequences found in this sample. The chain couples TRBV30 to TRBJ2-7; D gene uncertain. Germline V gene lookup returns CDR1 GTSNPN and CDR2 SVGIG (reference sequence). The CDR3 covers 11 residues. Trimming shortened V by 1 base and J by 3 bases, and 4 bases separated the two germline ends. The CDR3 DNA reads as TGTGCCTGGAGTGGTGGCTACGAGCAGTACTTC. Amino acids: CAWSGGYEQYF.

The chain couples TRBV5-4 to TRBJ2-3; 13 bases fit TRBD2. V lost 4 bases, J lost 4 bases, and 9 bases stayed unmatched. The germline CDR1 and CDR2 sequences are SGHNT and YYREEE (reference sequence). This CDR3 comprises 17 residues. The CDR3 sequence: CASSPGLAGAGADTQYF. The CDR3 DNA reads TGTGCCAGCAGCCCAGGACTAGCGGGAGCGGGGGCAGATACGCAGTATTTT.

This clone was seen only once. The chain joins TRBV11-3 to TRBJ1-4; D unclear. With 1 base removed from V and 0 bases from J, the gap between germline ends came to 9 bases. The germline V gene has CDR1 SGHNT and CDR2 YENEEA. The CDR3 is 16 amino acids. The CDR3 DNA reads TGTGCCAGCAGCTTAGGCCAGATAGCAACTAATGAAAAACTGTTTTTT. Amino acid sequence: CASSLGQIATNEKLFF.

The CDR3 DNA reads as TGTGCCAGCAGCTTAGTGGGGACAGGGCTCTATTCACCCCTCCACTTT. Translated: CASSLVGTGLYSPLHF. The V call is TRBV7-8, the J call TRBJ1-6; 9 bases line up with TRBD1. The trim removed 1 base at V and 8 bases at J, leaving 6 bases unmatched. The V gene's germline CDR1 is SGHVS and CDR2 FQNEAQ. The CDR3 has 16 amino acids.

The V gene is TRBV7-6, the J gene TRBJ1-5; D gene ambiguous. The CDR3 consists of 14 residues. Trimming took 1 base from V and 9 from J, leaving 13 bases between them. Germline V lookup: CDR1 SGHVS, CDR2 FNYEAQ. For the CDR3, the DNA is TGTGCCAGCAGCTTAGGGAGGGATTGGGGGCCCCAGCATTTT. This translates into CASSLGRDWGPQHF.

The chain combines TRBV28 with TRBJ2-3; 13 nucleotides agree with TRBD2. Germline CDR1 MDHEN, CDR2 SYDVKM. This CDR3 comprises 18 residues. V lost 9 bases, J lost 3 bases, and 15 bases stayed unmatched. CDR3 nucleotide sequence: TGTGCCAGTACCGGGACTAGCGGGATCGACCGGTCTACAGATACGCAGTATTTT. Encoded protein: CASTGTSGIDRSTDTQYF.

This chain's CDR3 is CASSQRQVYNEQFF. For the CDR3, the DNA is TGCGCCAGCAGCCAACGCCAGGTCTACAATGAGCAGTTCTTC. V usage is TRBV4-3 and J usage is TRBJ2-1; D uncertain. This CDR3 has 14 amino acids. The V end lost 2 bases, the J end lost 3 bases, and 8 bases lay between the germline ends. Germline values: CDR1 LGHNA, CDR2 YSLEER.

The rearrangement joins TRBV30 to TRBJ2-2; D gene ambiguous. The V and J ends lost 2 bases and 3 bases respectively, with 10 bases between them. This CDR3 has 14 amino acids. Looked up from germline, CDR1 is GTSNPN and CDR2 is SVGIG (reference sequence). The CDR3 protein is CAWSSVSYTGELFF. The CDR3 coding sequence is TGTGCCTGGAGTTCGGTCTCCTACACCGGGGAGCTGTTTTTT. Full variable domain (missing parts from reference TRBV30 and TRBJ2-2): SQTIHQWPATLVQPVGSPLSLECTVEGTSNPNLYWYRQAAGRGLQLLFYSVGIGQISSEVPQNLSASRPQDRQFILSSKKLLLSDSGFYLCAWSSVSYTGELFFGEGSRLTVL.

The chain couples TRBV14 to TRBJ2-1; D is uncertain. The CDR3 consists of 15 residues. Germline lookup yields CDR1 SGHDN and CDR2 FVKESK. V lost 5 bases and J lost 4, with 15 bases in between. The CDR3, as DNA: TGTGCCAGCAGCACCAGACCCCTGGGGTACAATGAGCAGTTCTTC. It codes for CASSTRPLGYNEQFF.